Following are 15 T cell receptor beta chains from one sample sequenced in a study of T-cell memory formation after mild COVID-19 (dated by TCRdb to 2020 to 2022). Library construction relied on 5' RACE. The sequencer listed for this sample is Illumina NovaSeq 6000. The public reads were run again by TCRdb, first through fastp at Q25 and then through MiXCR, and only productive beta chains were kept. CDR3 protein duplicates are merged, each entry listing the most common genes and DNA. The sample includes 250,000 to 400,000 distinct CDR3 sequences, with roughly an eighth observed a single time. The top ten clones comprise around 20% of the sample. Sequencing used PBMCs or a T cell subset sorted from them (not recorded which). The receptors originated from a man aged 18 to 29 who had mild COVID-19 (a few samples of this study predate the infection). The sample titles of this study are shuffled in the database, so cell type and time point are left out; the donor was told from shared clones.

This clonotype has a count of ten or more. The rearrangement joins TRBV12-3 or TRBV12-4 to TRBJ2-7, with D perhaps matching TRBD1 (5 bases). This CDR3 region has 12 residues. Trimming removed 5 bases from V and 5 bases from J, with 10 bases in between. The CDR3 region is CASSGQGNEQYF. CDR3 nucleotide sequence: TGTGCCAGCAGTGGGCAGGGCAACGAGCAGTACTTC.

In this sample, this clonotype turned up many times. The chain employs TRBV7-2 and TRBJ2-7; tentatively, D is TRBD2 (6 bases). V was shortened by 5 bases and J by 7 bases, with 9 bases between the two germline ends. Germline values: CDR1 SGHTA, CDR2 FQGNSA. The CDR3 contains 11 residues. The CDR3 spells CASSPGVEQYF. The CDR3 DNA reads TGTGCCAGCAGCCCGGGGGTTGAGCAGTACTTC.

The gene calls are TRBV29-1 and TRBJ1-2; the match to TRBD1 covers 7 bases. Germline CDR1 reads SQVTM; CDR2 reads ANQGSEA. This CDR3 is built from 13 residues. V was clipped by 6 bases and J by 6 bases; unmatched bases: 10. In DNA, the CDR3 is TGCAGCGTCTACCCCAATGGACAGGATGGCTACACCTTC. It yields the protein CSVYPNGQDGYTF.

V gene TRBV24-1 combines with J gene TRBJ2-1, with 7 nucleotides matching TRBD2. Germline V gives CDR1 KGHDR, CDR2 SFDVKD. This CDR3 is built from 16 residues. Germline trimming cut 7 bases from V and 1 base from J; bases unmatched to any gene: 9. The DNA for the CDR3 is TGTGCCACCAGAGGATGGAGCGGGGTTTCCTACAATGAGCAGTTCTTC. Protein product: CATRGWSGVSYNEQFF.

The rearrangement joins TRBV4-2 to TRBJ2-5; 12 bases align to TRBD2. Germline V lookup: CDR1 LGHNA, CDR2 YNFKEQ. The V and J ends lost 1 base and 0 bases, in that order; junction bases with no gene match: 6. The CDR3 totals 18 residues. The CDR3 DNA reads as TGTGCCAGCAGCCAAGGTCGGCTAGCGGGGGGGGACCAAGAGACCCAGTACTTC. Protein sequence: CASSQGRLAGGDQETQYF.

The J gene is TRBJ2-2, the V gene TRBV6-2 or TRBV6-3, with TRBD1 matching over 7 bases. CDR1 and CDR2 (germline): MNHEY, SVGEGT. Trimming at V came to 11 bases and at J to 3 bases, leaving 9 bases not matched to a gene. The CDR3 is 14 amino acids. DNA for the CDR3: TGTGCCGACCCGACAGGGCGATACACCGGGGAGCTGTTTTTT. It yields the protein CADPTGRYTGELFF.

This chain links TRBV7-2 with TRBJ2-5, with 9 bases aligning to TRBD2. V lost 5 bases, J lost 6 bases, and 10 bases stayed unmatched. Germline V gene lookup returns CDR1 SGHTA and CDR2 FQGNSA. CDR3 size: 15 residues. The CDR3 reads CASSPSGGGAKTQYF. CDR3 nucleotides: TGTGCCAGCAGCCCAAGTGGCGGGGGGGCCAAGACCCAGTACTTC.

The chain is built from TRBV11-3 and TRBJ1-6; unclear D gene. The germline gives CDR1 SGHNT, CDR2 YENEEA. This CDR3 has 13 residues. Between the trimmed V and J ends, which lost 3 bases and 8 bases, there was a span of 8 bases. This CDR3 reads CASSFDLHSPLHF. The CDR3 coding sequence is TGTGCCAGCAGCTTTGACCTCCATTCACCCCTCCACTTT.

This clonotype was detected only a few times. This sequence joins TRBV5-1 and TRBJ1-5, with a tentative D call TRBD1 (6 bases). This CDR3 comprises 13 residues. V lost 5 bases to trimming and J lost 4 bases, with 10 bases between them. Germline V gene data show CDR1 as SGHRS and CDR2 as YFSETQ. The CDR3 DNA follows: TGCGCCAGCAGGGGGGGGCAGAATCAGCCCCAGCATTTT. Translated, it gives CASRGGQNQPQHF.

This clonotype was detected ten times or more. A read error may account for a junction end that differs from germline. The chain has TRBV6-5 and TRBJ2-2; D remains ambiguous. In germline, CDR1 is MNHEY, CDR2 SVGAGI. The CDR3 is 13 residues long. The CDR3 DNA reads as TGTGCCAGCAGCTACTCGAACACCGGGGAGCTGTTTTTT. It translates to CASSYSNTGELFF.

This clonotype was counted a few times. This CDR3 reads CASSQTWNAETQYF. The CDR3 DNA is TGTGCCAGCAGCCAAACCTGGAACGCAGAGACCCAGTACTTC. The chain links TRBV4-2 to TRBJ2-5, with unresolved D. CDR1 and CDR2 (germline): LGHNA, YNFKEQ. The CDR3 is 14 residues long. Trimming cost V 2 bases and J 4 bases, with 11 bases left between them.

The CDR3 coding sequence is TGTGCCAGCAGCTTAGGACTAGCGGGGGGGCAGCTAGAGACCCAGTACTTC. This sequence encodes CASSLGLAGGQLETQYF. The chain joins TRBV11-2 to TRBJ2-5; 14 bases are shared with TRBD2. Germline trimming cut 1 base from V and 4 bases from J; bases unmatched to any gene: 5. The CDR3 is made up of 17 amino acids. In germline, CDR1 is SGHAT, CDR2 FQNNGV.

This clonotype appeared many times. The chain carries TRBV5-1 and TRBJ2-3; 9 bases match TRBD2. The CDR3 loop spans 15 amino acids. V gave up 0 bases and J gave up 5 bases; unmatched junction bases: 4. Per germline, CDR1 SGHRS and CDR2 YFSETQ. The CDR3: CASSLGGGDGDTQYF. The CDR3 nucleotides read TGCGCCAGCAGCTTGGGCGGGGGGGATGGAGATACGCAGTATTTT. Drawing the rest from reference TRBV5-1 and TRBJ2-3, the complete variable domain is KAGVTQTPRYLIKTRGQQVTLSCSPISGHRSVSWYQQTPGQGLQFLFEYFSETQRNKGNFPGRFSGRQFSNSRSEMNVSTLELGDSALYLCASSLGGGDGDTQYFGPGTRLTVL.

This clonotype was seen more than once but under ten times. The chain recombines TRBV19 with TRBJ1-5; D unclear. The germline gives CDR1 LNHDA, CDR2 SQIVND (reference sequence). V was trimmed by 3 bases and J by 2 bases, leaving 17 bases between them. CDR3 size: 17 residues. The CDR3 loop is CASSMGGSSPGNQPQHF. The DNA for the CDR3 is TGTGCCAGTAGTATGGGTGGCAGTTCGCCGGGCAATCAGCCCCAGCATTTT. Filled out from reference TRBV19 and TRBJ1-5, the complete variable domain reads DGGITQSPKYLFRKEGQNVTLSCEQNLNHDAMYWYRQDPGQGLRLIYYSQIVNDFQKGDIAEGYSVSREKKESFPLTVTSAQKNPTAFYLCASSMGGSSPGNQPQHFGDGTRLSIL.

The V call is TRBV7-2, the J call TRBJ1-2; 8 bases map to TRBD1. CDR1 SGHTA and CDR2 FQGNSA come from the germline V gene. V lost 5 bases, J lost 3 bases, and 14 bases stayed unmatched. CDR3 length: 17 residues. CDR3 sequence reads: CASSPTPGGDPHYGYTF. The CDR3 DNA sequence: TGTGCCAGCAGCCCGACGCCAGGGGGCGATCCGCACTATGGCTACACCTTC.